The present TCR beta chain was sequenced within a study of blood T cell repertoires in COVID-19. Clones were read by immunoSEQ multiplex PCR, and TCRdb kept only the in-frame ones, dropping some. Found here are 150,000 to 200,000 clones, around 85% of them singletons; the top ten hold approximately 2.3%. Specimen: peripheral blood. The sequence derives from a man between 65 and 79 years old with active or convalescent COVID-19.

CDR3 loop: CASSPWGGAPYGYTF. CDR3 sequence (DNA): TGTGCCAGCAGCCCCTGGGGCGGGGCCCCCTATGGCTACACCTTC. The V gene is TRBV7-2, the J gene TRBJ1-2, with D possibly being TRBD1 (5 bases). Germline lookup yields CDR1 SGHTA and CDR2 FQGNSA. CDR3 length equals 15 residues. V dropped 5 bases and J dropped 4 bases, with 17 bases sitting between them.